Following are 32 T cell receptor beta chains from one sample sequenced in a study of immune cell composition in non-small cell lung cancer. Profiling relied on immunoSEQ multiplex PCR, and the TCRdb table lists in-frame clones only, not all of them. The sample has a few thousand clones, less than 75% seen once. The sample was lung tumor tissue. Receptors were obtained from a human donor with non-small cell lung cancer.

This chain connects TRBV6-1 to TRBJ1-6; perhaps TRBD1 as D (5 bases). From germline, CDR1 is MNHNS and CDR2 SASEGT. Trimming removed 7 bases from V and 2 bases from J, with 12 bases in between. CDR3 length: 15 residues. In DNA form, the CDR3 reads TGTGCCAGCACCATGGCCAGGGCCTATAATTCACCCCTCCACTTT. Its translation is CASTMARAYNSPLHF.

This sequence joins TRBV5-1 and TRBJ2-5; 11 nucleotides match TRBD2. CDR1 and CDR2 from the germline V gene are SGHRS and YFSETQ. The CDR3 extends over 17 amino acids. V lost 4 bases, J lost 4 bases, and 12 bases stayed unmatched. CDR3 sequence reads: CASSTGTSGGSGETQYF. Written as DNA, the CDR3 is TGCGCCAGCAGCACGGGGACTAGCGGTGGGAGTGGAGAGACCCAGTACTTC.

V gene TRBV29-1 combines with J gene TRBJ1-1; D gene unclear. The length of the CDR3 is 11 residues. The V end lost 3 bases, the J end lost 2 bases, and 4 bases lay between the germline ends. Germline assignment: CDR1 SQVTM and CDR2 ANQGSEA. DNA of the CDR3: TGCAGCGTTGATATCAACACTGAAGCTTTCTTT. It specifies CSVDINTEAFF.

The CDR3 sequence is CSARSGETQYF. The CDR3 nucleotides are TGCAGTGCCCGATCAGGGGAGACCCAGTACTTC. The chain joins TRBV20-1 to TRBJ2-5, with D possibly TRBD1 on 5 matching bases. CDR1 and CDR2 from the germline V gene are DFQATT and SNEGSKA (reference sequence). Deletions cut 6 bases from V and 5 bases from J, with 10 bases between. This CDR3 contains 11 residues.

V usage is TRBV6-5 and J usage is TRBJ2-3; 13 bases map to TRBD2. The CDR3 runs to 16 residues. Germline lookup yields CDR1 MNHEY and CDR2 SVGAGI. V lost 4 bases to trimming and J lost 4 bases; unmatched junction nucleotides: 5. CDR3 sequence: CASSSRTSGSSDTQYF. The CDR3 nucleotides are TGTGCCAGCAGTTCCCGGACTAGCGGGAGTTCAGATACGCAGTATTTT.

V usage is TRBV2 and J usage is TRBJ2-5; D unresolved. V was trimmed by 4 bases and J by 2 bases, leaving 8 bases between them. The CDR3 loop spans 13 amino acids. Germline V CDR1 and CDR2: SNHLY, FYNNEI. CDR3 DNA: TGTGCCAGCAGTGTGGTACAGCAAGAGACCCAGTACTTC. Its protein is CASSVVQQETQYF.

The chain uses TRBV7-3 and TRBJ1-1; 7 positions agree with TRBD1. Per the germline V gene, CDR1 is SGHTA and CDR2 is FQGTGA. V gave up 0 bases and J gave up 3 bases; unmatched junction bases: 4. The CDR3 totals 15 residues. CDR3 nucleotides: TGTGCCAGCAGCTTAACGGGGGACAGTTACACTGAAGCTTTCTTT. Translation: CASSLTGDSYTEAFF.

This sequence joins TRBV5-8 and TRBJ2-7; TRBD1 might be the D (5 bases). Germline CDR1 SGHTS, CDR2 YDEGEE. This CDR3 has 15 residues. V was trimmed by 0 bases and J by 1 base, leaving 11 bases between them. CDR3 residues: CASSLAGAVSYEQYF. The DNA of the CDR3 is TGTGCCAGCAGCTTGGCTGGGGCGGTGTCCTACGAGCAGTACTTC.

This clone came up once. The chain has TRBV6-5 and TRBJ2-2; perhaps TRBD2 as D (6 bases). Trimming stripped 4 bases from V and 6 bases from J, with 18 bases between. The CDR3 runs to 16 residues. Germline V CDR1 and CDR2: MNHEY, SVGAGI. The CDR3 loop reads CASSFQLAGTAGELFF. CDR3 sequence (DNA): TGTGCCAGCAGTTTCCAACTAGCTGGTACGGCCGGGGAGCTGTTTTTT.

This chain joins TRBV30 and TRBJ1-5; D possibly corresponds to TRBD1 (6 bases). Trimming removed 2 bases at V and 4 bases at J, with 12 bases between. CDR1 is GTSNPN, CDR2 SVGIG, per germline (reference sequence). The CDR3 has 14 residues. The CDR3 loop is CAWSYGRGNQPQHF. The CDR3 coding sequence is TGTGCCTGGAGTTATGGGAGGGGGAATCAGCCCCAGCATTTT.

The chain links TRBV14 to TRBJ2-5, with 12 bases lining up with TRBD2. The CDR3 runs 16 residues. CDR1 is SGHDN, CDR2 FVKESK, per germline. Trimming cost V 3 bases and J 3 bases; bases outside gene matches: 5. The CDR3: CASSQGLAGRKETQYF. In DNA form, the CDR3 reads TGTGCCAGCAGCCAGGGACTAGCGGGCAGGAAAGAGACCCAGTACTTC.

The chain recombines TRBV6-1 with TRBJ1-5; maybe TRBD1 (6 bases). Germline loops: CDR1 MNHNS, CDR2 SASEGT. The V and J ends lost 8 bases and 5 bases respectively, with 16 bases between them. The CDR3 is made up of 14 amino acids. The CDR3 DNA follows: TGTGCCAGCCACATACAGGGCTGGTATCAGCCCCAGCATTTT. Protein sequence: CASHIQGWYQPQHF.

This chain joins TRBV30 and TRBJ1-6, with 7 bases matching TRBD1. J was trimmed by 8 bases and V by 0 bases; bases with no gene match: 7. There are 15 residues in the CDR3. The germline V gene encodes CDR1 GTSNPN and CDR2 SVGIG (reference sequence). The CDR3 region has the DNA TGTGCCTGGAGTGTAACCCGACAGGGAGATTCACCCCTCCACTTT. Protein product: CAWSVTRQGDSPLHF. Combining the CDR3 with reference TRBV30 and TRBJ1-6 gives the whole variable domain SQTIHQWPATLVQPVGSPLSLECTVEGTSNPNLYWYRQAAGRGLQLLFYSVGIGQISSEVPQNLSASRPQDRQFILSSKKLLLSDSGFYLCAWSVTRQGDSPLHFGNGTRLTVT.

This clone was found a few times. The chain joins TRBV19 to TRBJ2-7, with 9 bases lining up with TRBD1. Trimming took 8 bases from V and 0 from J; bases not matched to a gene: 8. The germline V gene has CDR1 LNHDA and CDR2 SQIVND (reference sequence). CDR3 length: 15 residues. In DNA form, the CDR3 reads TGTGCCAGTGGTGCCGGGACAGGGTCCTCCTACGAGCAGTACTTC. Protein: CASGAGTGSSYEQYF.

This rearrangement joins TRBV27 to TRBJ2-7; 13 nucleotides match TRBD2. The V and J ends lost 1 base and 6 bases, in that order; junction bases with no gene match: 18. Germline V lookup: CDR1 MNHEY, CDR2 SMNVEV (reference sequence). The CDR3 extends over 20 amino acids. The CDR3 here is CASSLYPTTRTSGSRGEQYF. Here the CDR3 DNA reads TGTGCCAGCAGTTTATATCCCACTACCCGGACTAGCGGGAGTCGGGGCGAGCAGTACTTC.

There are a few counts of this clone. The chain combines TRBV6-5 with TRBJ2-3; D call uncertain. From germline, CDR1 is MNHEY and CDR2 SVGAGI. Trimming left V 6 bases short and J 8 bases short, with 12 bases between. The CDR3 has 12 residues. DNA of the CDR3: TGTGCCAGCAGAGACCTTAGAGGTACGCAGTATTTT. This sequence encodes CASRDLRGTQYF.

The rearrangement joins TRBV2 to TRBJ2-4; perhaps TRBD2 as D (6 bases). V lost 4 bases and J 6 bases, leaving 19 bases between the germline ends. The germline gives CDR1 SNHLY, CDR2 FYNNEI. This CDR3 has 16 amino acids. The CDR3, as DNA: TGTGCCAGCAGTGCGACGGGAGCTGAACCAAGAAACATTCAGTACTTC. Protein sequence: CASSATGAEPRNIQYF.

CDR3 in DNA: TGTGCCACCAGCACCCTGGGGGGGTCCCAGCATTTT. This encodes CATSTLGGSQHF. The rearrangement uses TRBV15 and TRBJ1-5; TRBD1 might be the D (5 bases). Germline V gene lookup returns CDR1 LNHNV and CDR2 YYDKDF (reference sequence). The CDR3 runs to 12 residues. Deletions cut 4 bases from V and 11 bases from J, with 12 bases between.

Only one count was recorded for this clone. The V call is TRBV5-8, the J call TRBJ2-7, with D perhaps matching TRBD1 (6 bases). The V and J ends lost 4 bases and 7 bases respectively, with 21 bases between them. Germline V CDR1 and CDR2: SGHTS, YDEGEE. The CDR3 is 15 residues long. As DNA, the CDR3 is TGTGCCAGCAGCCCCCCGACAGGCCCCCTCCGGGAGCAGTACTTC. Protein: CASSPPTGPLREQYF.

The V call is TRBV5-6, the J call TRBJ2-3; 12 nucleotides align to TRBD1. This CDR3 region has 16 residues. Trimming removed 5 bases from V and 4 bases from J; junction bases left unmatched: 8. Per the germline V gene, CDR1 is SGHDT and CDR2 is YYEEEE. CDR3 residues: CASSPAGTGGADTQYF. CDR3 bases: TGTGCCAGCAGTCCAGCCGGGACAGGGGGCGCAGATACGCAGTATTTT.

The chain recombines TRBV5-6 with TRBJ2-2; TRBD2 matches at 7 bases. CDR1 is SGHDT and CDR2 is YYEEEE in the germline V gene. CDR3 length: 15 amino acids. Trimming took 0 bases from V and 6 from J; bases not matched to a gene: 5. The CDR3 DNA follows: TGTGCCAGCAGCTTGGGCGGGAGAGTGTCCGGGGAGCTGTTTTTT. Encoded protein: CASSLGGRVSGELFF.

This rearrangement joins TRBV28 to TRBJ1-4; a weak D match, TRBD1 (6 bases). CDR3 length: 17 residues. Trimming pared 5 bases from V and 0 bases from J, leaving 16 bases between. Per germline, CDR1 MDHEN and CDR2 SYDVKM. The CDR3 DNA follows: TGTGCCAGCAGTCCACGTGGGGGGGCCGCAACTAATGAAAAACTGTTTTTT. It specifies CASSPRGGAATNEKLFF. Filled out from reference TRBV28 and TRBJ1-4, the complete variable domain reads DVKVTQSSRYLVKRTGEKVFLECVQDMDHENMFWYRQDPGLGLRLIYFSYDVKMKEKGDIPEGYSVSREKKERFSLILESASTNQTSMYLCASSPRGGAATNEKLFFGSGTQLSVL.

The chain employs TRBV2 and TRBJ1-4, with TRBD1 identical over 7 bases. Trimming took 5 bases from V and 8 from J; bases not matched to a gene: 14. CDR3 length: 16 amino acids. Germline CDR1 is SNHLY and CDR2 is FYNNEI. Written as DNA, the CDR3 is TGTGCCAGCAGTTTCTCAGGTCACAGGGGAGGAGAAAAACTGTTTTTT. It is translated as CASSFSGHRGGEKLFF.

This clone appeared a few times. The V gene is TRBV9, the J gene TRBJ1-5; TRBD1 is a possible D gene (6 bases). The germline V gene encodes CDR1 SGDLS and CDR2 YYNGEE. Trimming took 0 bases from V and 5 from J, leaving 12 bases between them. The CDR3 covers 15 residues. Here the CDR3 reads CASSVEGTPYQPQHF. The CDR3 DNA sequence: TGTGCCAGCAGCGTAGAGGGGACACCCTATCAGCCCCAGCATTTT.

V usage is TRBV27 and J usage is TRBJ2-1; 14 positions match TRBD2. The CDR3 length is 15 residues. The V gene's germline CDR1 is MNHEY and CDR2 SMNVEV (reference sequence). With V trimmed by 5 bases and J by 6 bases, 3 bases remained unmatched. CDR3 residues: CASSPGTSGSNEQFF. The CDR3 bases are TGTGCCAGCAGTCCAGGGACTAGCGGGAGCAATGAGCAGTTCTTC.

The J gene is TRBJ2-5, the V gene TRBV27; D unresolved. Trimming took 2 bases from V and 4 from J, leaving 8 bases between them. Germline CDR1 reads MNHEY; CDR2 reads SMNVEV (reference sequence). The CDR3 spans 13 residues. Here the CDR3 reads CASSLMVRETQYF. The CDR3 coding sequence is TGTGCCAGCAGTTTAATGGTGCGAGAGACCCAGTACTTC.

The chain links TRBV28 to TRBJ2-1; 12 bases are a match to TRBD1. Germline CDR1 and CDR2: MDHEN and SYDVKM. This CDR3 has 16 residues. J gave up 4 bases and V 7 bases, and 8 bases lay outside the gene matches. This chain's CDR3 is CASIPTGQGAYNEQFF. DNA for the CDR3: TGTGCCAGCATTCCAACGGGACAGGGGGCATACAATGAGCAGTTCTTC. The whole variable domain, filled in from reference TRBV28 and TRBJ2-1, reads DVKVTQSSRYLVKRTGEKVFLECVQDMDHENMFWYRQDPGLGLRLIYFSYDVKMKEKGDIPEGYSVSREKKERFSLILESASTNQTSMYLCASIPTGQGAYNEQFFGPGTRLTVL.

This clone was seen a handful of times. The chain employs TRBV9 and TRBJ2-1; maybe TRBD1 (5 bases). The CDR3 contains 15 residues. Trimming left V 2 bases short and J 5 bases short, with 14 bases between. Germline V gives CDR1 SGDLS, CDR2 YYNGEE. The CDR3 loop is CASSVHPGLDNEQFF. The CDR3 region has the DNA TGTGCCAGCAGCGTCCACCCAGGGTTGGACAATGAGCAGTTCTTC.

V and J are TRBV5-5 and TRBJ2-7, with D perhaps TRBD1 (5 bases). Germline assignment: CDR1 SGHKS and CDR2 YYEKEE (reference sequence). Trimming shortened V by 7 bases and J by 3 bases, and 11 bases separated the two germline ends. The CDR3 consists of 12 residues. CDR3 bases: TGTGCCAGCGGGGCGCTCAACTACGAGCAGTACTTC. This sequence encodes CASGALNYEQYF.

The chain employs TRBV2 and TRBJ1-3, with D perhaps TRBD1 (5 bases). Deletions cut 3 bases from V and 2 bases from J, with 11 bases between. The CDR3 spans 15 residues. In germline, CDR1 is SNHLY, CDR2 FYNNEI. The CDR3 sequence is CASSDRTFAGNTIYF. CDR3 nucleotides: TGTGCCAGCAGTGACCGGACATTTGCTGGAAACACCATATATTTT.

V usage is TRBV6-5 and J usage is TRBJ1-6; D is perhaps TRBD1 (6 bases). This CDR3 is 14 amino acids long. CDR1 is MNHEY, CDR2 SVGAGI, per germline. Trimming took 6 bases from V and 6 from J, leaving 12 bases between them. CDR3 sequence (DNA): TGTGCCAGCAGCCGACAGGTCTCTAATTCACCCCTCCACTTT. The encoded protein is CASSRQVSNSPLHF.

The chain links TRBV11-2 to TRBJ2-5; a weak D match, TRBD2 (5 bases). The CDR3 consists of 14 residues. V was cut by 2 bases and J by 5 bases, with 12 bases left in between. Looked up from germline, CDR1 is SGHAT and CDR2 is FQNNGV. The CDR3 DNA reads TGTGCCAGCAGCTTAATTGGAGGCTATGAGACCCAGTACTTC. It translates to CASSLIGGYETQYF.